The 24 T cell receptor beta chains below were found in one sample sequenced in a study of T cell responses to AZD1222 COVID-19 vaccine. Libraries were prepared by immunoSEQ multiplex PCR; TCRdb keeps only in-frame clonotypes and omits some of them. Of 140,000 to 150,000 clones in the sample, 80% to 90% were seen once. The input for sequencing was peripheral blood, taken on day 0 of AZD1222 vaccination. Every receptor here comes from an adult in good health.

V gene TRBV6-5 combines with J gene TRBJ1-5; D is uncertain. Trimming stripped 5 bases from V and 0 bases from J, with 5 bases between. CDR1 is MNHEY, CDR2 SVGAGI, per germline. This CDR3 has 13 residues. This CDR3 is CASSRDSNQPQHF. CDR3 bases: TGTGCCAGCAGTAGGGATAGCAATCAGCCCCAGCATTTT.

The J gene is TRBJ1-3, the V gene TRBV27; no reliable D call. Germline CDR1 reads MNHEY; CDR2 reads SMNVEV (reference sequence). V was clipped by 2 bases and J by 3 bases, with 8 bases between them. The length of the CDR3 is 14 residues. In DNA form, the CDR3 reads TGTGCCAGCAGTTTAGGTGGTTTTGGAAACACCATATATTTT. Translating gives CASSLGGFGNTIYF.

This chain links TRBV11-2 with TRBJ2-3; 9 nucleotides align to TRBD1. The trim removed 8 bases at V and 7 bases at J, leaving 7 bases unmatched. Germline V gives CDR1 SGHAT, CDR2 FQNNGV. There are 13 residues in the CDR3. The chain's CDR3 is CASCTGGAYTQYF. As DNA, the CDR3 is TGTGCCAGCTGCACAGGGGGCGCGTATACGCAGTATTTT.

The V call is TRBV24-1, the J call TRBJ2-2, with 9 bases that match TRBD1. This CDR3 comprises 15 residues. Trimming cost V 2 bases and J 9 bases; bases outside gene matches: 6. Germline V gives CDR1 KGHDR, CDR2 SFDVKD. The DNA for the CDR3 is TGTGCCACCAGTGATTCCGGGACAGGGAACCGGGAGCTGTTTTTT. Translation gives CATSDSGTGNRELFF.

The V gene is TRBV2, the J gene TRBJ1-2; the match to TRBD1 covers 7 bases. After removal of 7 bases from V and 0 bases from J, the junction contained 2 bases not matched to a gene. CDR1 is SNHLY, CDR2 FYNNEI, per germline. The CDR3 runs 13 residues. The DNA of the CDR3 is TGTGCCAGCACCGGACAGGCTAACTATGGCTACACCTTC. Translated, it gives CASTGQANYGYTF.

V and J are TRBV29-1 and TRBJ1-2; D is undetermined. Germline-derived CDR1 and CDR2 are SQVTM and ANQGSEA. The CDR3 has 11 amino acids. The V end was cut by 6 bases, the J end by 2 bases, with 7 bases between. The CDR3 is CSVGGNYGYTF. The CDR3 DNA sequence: TGCAGCGTGGGTGGGAACTATGGCTACACCTTC.

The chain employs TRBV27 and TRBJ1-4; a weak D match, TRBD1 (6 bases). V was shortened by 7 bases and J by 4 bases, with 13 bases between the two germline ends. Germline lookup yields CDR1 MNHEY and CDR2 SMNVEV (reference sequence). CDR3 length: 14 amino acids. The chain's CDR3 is CASKPTGINEKLFF. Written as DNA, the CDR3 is TGTGCCAGCAAACCTACAGGGATTAATGAAAAACTGTTTTTT.

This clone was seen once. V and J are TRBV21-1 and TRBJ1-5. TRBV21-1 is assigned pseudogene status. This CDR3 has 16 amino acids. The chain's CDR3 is CASSTGKGNSNQPQHF. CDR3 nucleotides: TGTGCCAGCAGCACGGGAAAGGGGAATAGCAATCAGCCCCAGCATTTT.

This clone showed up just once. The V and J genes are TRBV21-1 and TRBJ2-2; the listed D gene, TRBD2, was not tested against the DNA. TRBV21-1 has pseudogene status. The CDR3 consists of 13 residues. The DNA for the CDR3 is TGTGCCAGCAGACGGGCGAACACCGGGGAGCTGTTTTTT. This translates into CASRRANTGELFF.

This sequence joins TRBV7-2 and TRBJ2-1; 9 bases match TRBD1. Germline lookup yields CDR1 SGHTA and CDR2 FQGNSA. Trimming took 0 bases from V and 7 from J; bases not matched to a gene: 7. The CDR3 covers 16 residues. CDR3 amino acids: CASSLAAGQGLNEQFF. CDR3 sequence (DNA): TGTGCCAGCAGCTTAGCAGCCGGACAGGGGTTGAATGAGCAGTTCTTC.

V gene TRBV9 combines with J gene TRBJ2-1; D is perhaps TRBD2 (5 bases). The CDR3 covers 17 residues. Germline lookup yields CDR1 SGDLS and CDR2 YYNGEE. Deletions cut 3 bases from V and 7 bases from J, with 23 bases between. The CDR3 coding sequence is TGTGCCAGCAGCGAGGGTTTTGATAGGGAGTGGAAGAATGAGCAGTTCTTC. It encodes CASSEGFDREWKNEQFF.

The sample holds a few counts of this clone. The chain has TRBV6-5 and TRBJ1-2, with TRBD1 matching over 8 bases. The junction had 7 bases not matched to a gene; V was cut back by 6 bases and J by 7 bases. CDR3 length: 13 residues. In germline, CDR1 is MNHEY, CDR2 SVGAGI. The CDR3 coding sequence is TGTGCCAGCAGCTTCCCAGGGGGCGTTGGCTACACCTTC. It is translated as CASSFPGGVGYTF.

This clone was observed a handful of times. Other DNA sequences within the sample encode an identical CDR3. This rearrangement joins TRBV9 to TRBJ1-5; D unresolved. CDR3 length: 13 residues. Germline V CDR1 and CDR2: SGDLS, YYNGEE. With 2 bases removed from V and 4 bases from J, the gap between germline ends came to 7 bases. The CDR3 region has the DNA TGTGCCAGCAGCGTGGACCCTAATCAGCCCCAGCATTTT. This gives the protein CASSVDPNQPQHF.

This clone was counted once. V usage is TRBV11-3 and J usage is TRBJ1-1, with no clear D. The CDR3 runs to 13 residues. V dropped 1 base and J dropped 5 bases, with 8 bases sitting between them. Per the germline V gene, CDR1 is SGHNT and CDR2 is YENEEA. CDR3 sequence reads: CASSLAQSTEAFF. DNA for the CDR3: TGTGCCAGCAGCTTAGCTCAGTCGACTGAAGCTTTCTTT. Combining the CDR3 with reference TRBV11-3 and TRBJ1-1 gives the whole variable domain EAGVVQSPRYKIIEKKQPVAFWCNPISGHNTLYWYLQNLGQGPELLIRYENEEAVDDSQLPKDRFSAERLKGVDSTLKIQPAELGDSAVYLCASSLAQSTEAFFGQGTRLTVV.

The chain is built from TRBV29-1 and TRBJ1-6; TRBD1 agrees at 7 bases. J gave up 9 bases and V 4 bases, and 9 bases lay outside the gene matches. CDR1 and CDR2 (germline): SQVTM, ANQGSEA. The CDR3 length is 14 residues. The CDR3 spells CSVGDSSGGSPLHF. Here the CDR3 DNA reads TGCAGCGTTGGAGACAGTTCAGGGGGTTCACCCCTCCACTTT.

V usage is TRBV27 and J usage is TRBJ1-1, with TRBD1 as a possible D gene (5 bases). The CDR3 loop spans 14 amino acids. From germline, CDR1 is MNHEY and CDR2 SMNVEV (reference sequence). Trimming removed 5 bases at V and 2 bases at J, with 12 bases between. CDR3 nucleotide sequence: TGTGCCAGCAGTCCCGGGGGGATCAACACTGAAGCTTTCTTT. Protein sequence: CASSPGGINTEAFF.

The CDR3 reads CASSPGAGASSYNEQFF. CDR3 DNA: TGTGCCAGCTCACCTGGGGCGGGGGCTAGCTCCTACAATGAGCAGTTCTTC. This chain links TRBV18 with TRBJ2-1, with D tentatively TRBD2 (7 bases). In germline, CDR1 is KGHSH, CDR2 LQKENI. The V end was cut by 3 bases, the J end by 0 bases, with 15 bases between. The CDR3 has 17 residues. Using reference TRBV18 and TRBJ2-1 for the parts outside the CDR3, the full variable domain is NAGVMQNPRHLVRRRGQEARLRCSPMKGHSHVYWYRQLPEEGLKFMVYLQKENIIDESGMPKERFSAEFPKEGPSILRIQQVVRGDSAAYFCASSPGAGASSYNEQFFGPGTRLTVL.

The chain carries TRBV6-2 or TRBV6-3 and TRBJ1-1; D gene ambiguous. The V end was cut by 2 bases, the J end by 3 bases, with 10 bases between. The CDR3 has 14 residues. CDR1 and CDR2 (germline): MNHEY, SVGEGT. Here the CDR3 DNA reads TGTGCCAGCAGTTACGGAATAGACGACACTGAAGCTTTCTTT. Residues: CASSYGIDDTEAFF.

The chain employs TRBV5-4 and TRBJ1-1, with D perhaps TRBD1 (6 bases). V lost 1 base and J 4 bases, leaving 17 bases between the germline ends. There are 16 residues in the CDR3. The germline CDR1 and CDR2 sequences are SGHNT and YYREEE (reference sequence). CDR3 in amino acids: CASSLFGGIGGTEAFF. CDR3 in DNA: TGTGCCAGCAGCTTGTTTGGGGGCATAGGGGGCACTGAAGCTTTCTTT. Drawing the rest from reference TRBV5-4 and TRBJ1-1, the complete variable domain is ETGVTQSPTHLIKTRGQQVTLRCSSQSGHNTVSWYQQALGQGPQFIFQYYREEENGRGNFPPRFSGLQFPNYSSELNVNALELDDSALYLCASSLFGGIGGTEAFFGQGTRLTVV.

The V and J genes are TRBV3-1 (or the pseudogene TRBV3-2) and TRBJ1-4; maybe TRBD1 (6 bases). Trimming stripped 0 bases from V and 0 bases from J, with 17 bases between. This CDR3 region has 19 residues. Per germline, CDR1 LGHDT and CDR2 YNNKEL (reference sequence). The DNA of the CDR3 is TGTGCCAGCAGCCAAGAGCCCCCCTTGGAGGGGGCAACTAATGAAAAACTGTTTTTT. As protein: CASSQEPPLEGATNEKLFF.

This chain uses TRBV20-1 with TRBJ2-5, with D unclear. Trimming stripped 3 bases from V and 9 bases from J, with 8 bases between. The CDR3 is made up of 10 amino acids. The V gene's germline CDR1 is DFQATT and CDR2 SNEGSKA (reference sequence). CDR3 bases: TGCAGTGCTAGTCTCGAAGCCCAGTACTTC. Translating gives CSASLEAQYF.

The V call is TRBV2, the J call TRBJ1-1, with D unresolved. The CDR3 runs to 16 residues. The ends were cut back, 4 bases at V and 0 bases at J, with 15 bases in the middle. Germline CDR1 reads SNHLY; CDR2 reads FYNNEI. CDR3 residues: CASSAGQVHMNTEAFF. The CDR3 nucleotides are TGTGCCAGCAGTGCCGGGCAGGTTCACATGAACACTGAAGCTTTCTTT.

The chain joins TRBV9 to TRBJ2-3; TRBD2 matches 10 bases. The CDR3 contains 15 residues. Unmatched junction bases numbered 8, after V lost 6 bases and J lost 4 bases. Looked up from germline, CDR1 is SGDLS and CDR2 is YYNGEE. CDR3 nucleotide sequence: TGTGCCAGCACCATAGCGGGGGGAGGGGCAGATACGCAGTATTTT. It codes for CASTIAGGGADTQYF. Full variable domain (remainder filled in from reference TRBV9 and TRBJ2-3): DSGVTQTPKHLITATGQRVTLRCSPRSGDLSVYWYQQSLDQGLQFLIQYYNGEERAKGNILERFSAQQFPDLHSELNLSSLELGDSALYFCASTIAGGGADTQYFGPGTRLTVL.

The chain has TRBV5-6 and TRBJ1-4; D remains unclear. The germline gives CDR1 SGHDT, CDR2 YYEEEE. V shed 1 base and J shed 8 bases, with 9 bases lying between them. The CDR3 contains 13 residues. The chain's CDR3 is CASSLNVTEKLFF. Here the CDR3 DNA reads TGTGCCAGCAGCTTGAACGTAACAGAAAAACTGTTTTTT. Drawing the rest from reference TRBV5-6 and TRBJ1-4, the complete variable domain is DAGVTQSPTHLIKTRGQQVTLRCSPKSGHDTVSWYQQALGQGPQFIFQYYEEEERQRGNFPDRFSGHQFPNYSSELNVNALLLGDSALYLCASSLNVTEKLFFGSGTQLSVL.